One sample yielded the 16 T cell receptor beta chains listed below, sequenced in a study of T cells in Graves' hyperthyroidism and ophthalmopathy. The investigators amplified TCR beta CDR3 regions from RNA transcripts. In the first-round RT-PCR of the TCR CDR3, the HTBI primer set was used. MiXCR, applied by TCRdb to the multiplex PCR reads, yields one record per CDR3 protein. The table lists more than 650,000 distinct CDR3 sequences, 11% to 15% of them singletons. The sample comprised blood. All receptors come from a woman under 30 with Graves' hyperthyroidism.

This chain uses TRBV11-2 with TRBJ2-1; 9 bases align to TRBD2. V was pared by 5 bases and J by 0 bases, with 17 bases of the junction left unmatched. The CDR3 runs to 20 residues. The germline V gene encodes CDR1 SGHAT and CDR2 FQNNGV. CDR3 in DNA: TGTGCCAGCAGCCAAGATCGGTGGCGGGAGGGCCCTAGCTCCTACAATGAGCAGTTCTTC. Protein product: CASSQDRWREGPSSYNEQFF.

The gene calls are TRBV5-1 and TRBJ2-2; D is unclear. This CDR3 spans 15 amino acids. The germline V gene encodes CDR1 SGHRS and CDR2 YFSETQ. Trimming stripped 0 bases from V and 7 bases from J, with 13 bases between. CDR3 nucleotides: TGCGCCAGCAGCTTGGGGTATGGAGTTGTCGGGGAGCTGTTTTTT. Its translation: CASSLGYGVVGELFF.

This clonotype was detected a few times. V and J are TRBV13 and TRBJ2-6; D is uncertain. The CDR3 consists of 13 residues. The V and J ends lost 5 bases and 6 bases respectively, with 8 bases between them. CDR1 and CDR2 (germline): PRHDT, FYEKMQ (reference sequence). The CDR3 bases are TGTGCCAGCAGCCCATTTGAGGCCAACGTCCTGACTTTC. Amino acids: CASSPFEANVLTF.

This clonotype came up many times. The V gene is TRBV18, the J gene TRBJ2-1; 8 bases align to TRBD2. V was pared by 3 bases and J by 0 bases, with 13 bases of the junction left unmatched. The CDR3 has 19 residues. CDR1 and CDR2 (germline): KGHSH, LQKENI. The CDR3 DNA sequence: TGTGCCAGCTCACCCGATGGGGGTAGCGGGACCCTCTCCTACAATGAGCAGTTCTTC. Amino acid sequence: CASSPDGGSGTLSYNEQFF.

The rearrangement uses TRBV3-1 and TRBJ2-2; 10 bases agree with TRBD2. This CDR3 is 16 amino acids long. The V segment lost 1 base and the J segment 6 bases; nucleotides outside the gene matches: 5. CDR1 is LGHDT, CDR2 YNNKEL, per germline (reference sequence). CDR3 loop: CASSQGLAGVSGELFF. CDR3 DNA: TGTGCCAGCAGCCAAGGCCTAGCGGGAGTATCCGGGGAGCTGTTTTTT.

This clonotype was recorded many times. The chain combines TRBV3-1 with TRBJ2-5; 9 positions agree with TRBD2. J gave up 4 bases and V 4 bases, and 4 bases lay outside the gene matches. CDR1 and CDR2 (germline): LGHDT, YNNKEL (reference sequence). The CDR3 loop spans 14 amino acids. Written as DNA, the CDR3 is TGTGCCAGCAGCCGGAAGGGACTAGCAGAGACCCAGTACTTC. This translates into CASSRKGLAETQYF.

This chain joins TRBV11-2 and TRBJ2-1; 14 nucleotides align to TRBD2. The trim removed 0 bases at V and 3 bases at J, leaving 7 bases unmatched. From germline, CDR1 is SGHAT and CDR2 FQNNGV. The CDR3 is made up of 19 amino acids. The CDR3 region is CASSLDLGLAGDYYNEQFF. The CDR3, as DNA: TGTGCCAGCAGCTTAGATCTGGGACTAGCGGGAGACTACTACAATGAGCAGTTCTTC. Looking up the rest from reference TRBV11-2 and TRBJ2-1 gives the full variable domain: EAGVAQSPRYKIIEKRQSVAFWCNPISGHATLYWYQQILGQGPKLLIQFQNNGVVDDSQLPKDRFSAERLKGVDSTLKIQPAKLEDSAVYLCASSLDLGLAGDYYNEQFFGPGTRLTVL.

There are a few counts of this clonotype. This rearrangement joins TRBV5-5 to TRBJ2-1, with 7 bases fitting TRBD2. Germline trimming cut 2 bases from V and 0 bases from J; bases unmatched to any gene: 5. The germline CDR1 and CDR2 sequences are SGHKS and YYEKEE (reference sequence). The CDR3 covers 16 residues. CDR3 nucleotide sequence: TGTGCCAGCAGCTTCCCTAGCGGAGGCTCCTACAATGAGCAGTTCTTC. This codes for CASSFPSGGSYNEQFF. The full variable domain, in which reference TRBV5-5 and TRBJ2-1 provide the parts outside the CDR3, is DAGVTQSPTHLIKTRGQQVTLRCSPISGHKSVSWYQQVLGQGPQFIFQYYEKEERGRGNFPDRFSARQFPNYSSELNVNALLLGDSALYLCASSFPSGGSYNEQFFGPGTRLTVL.

This clonotype was recorded at least ten times. The chain has TRBV12-3 or TRBV12-4 and TRBJ2-5; D is uncertain. Trimming stripped 3 bases from V and 5 bases from J, with 10 bases between. CDR3 length: 13 amino acids. Here the CDR3 DNA reads TGTGCCAGCAGTTTTGCCCCATCGGAGACCCAGTACTTC. Its protein is CASSFAPSETQYF.

This chain uses TRBV5-1 with TRBJ2-3; 11 bases align to TRBD2. The ends lost 5 bases at V and 2 bases at J; junction bases unmatched: 7. Germline V gene data show CDR1 as SGHRS and CDR2 as YFSETQ. The CDR3 sequence is 16 residues long. The CDR3 sequence is CASSPTSGAPTDTQYF. CDR3 DNA: TGCGCCAGCAGTCCGACTAGCGGGGCCCCCACAGATACGCAGTATTTT. Variable domain in full (rest from reference TRBV5-1 and TRBJ2-3): KAGVTQTPRYLIKTRGQQVTLSCSPISGHRSVSWYQQTPGQGLQFLFEYFSETQRNKGNFPGRFSGRQFSNSRSEMNVSTLELGDSALYLCASSPTSGAPTDTQYFGPGTRLTVL.

This clonotype was seen at least ten times. The J gene is TRBJ2-7, the V gene TRBV11-2; 11 nucleotides match TRBD1. The CDR3 loop spans 17 amino acids. CDR1 and CDR2 (germline): SGHAT, FQNNGV. J was trimmed by 3 bases and V by 4 bases; bases with no gene match: 11. The CDR3 is CASSSRTGGAIVYEQYF. CDR3 DNA: TGTGCCAGCAGCTCCCGGACAGGGGGCGCGATAGTCTACGAGCAGTACTTC.

There are many counts of this clonotype. The chain combines TRBV6-1 with TRBJ1-5, with TRBD1 matching 9 bases. CDR3 length equals 19 residues. Trimming removed 5 bases from V and 0 bases from J; junction bases left unmatched: 14. Germline values: CDR1 MNHNS, CDR2 SASEGT. CDR3 sequence (DNA): TGTGCCAGCAGTCCCGGTCGGGACAGGGTGGATTATAGCAATCAGCCCCAGCATTTT. Translating it yields CASSPGRDRVDYSNQPQHF.

In this sample, this clonotype turned up a few times. This chain links TRBV7-7 with TRBJ1-1; no clear D. Germline-derived CDR1 and CDR2 are SSHAT and FNYEAQ (reference sequence). Trimming took off 4 bases at V and 3 bases at J, with 9 bases between the two ends. The length of the CDR3 is 13 residues. CDR3 in amino acids: CASSSSTDTEAFF. In DNA, the CDR3 is TGTGCCAGCAGCTCCTCCACCGACACTGAAGCTTTCTTT.

The chain couples TRBV30 to TRBJ2-3; D is perhaps TRBD1 (5 bases). Trimming shortened V by 0 bases and J by 7 bases, and 20 bases separated the two germline ends. This CDR3 is built from 16 residues. CDR1 and CDR2 from the germline V gene are GTSNPN and SVGIG (reference sequence). The CDR3 is CAWSVPLKDNSHTQYF. As DNA, the CDR3 is TGTGCCTGGAGTGTTCCCTTGAAGGACAACAGTCATACGCAGTATTTT.

This clonotype was picked up many times. This chain uses TRBV11-1 with TRBJ2-7, with 10 bases that match TRBD1. The trim removed 5 bases at V and 3 bases at J, leaving 7 bases unmatched. CDR3 size: 15 residues. Germline assignment: CDR1 SGHAT and CDR2 FQDESV (reference sequence). Here the CDR3 reads CASSRDRGRDYEQYF. The DNA for the CDR3 is TGTGCCAGCAGCCGGGACAGGGGTAGGGACTACGAGCAGTACTTC.

This clonotype appeared many times. The chain joins TRBV7-2 to TRBJ2-2, with a tentative D call TRBD1 (5 bases). This CDR3 has 15 residues. Germline V gene data show CDR1 as SGHTA and CDR2 as FQGNSA. The V gene lost 1 base and the J gene lost 1 base, with 7 bases spanning the gap. CDR3 loop: CASSLGQMNTGELFF. DNA for the CDR3: TGTGCCAGCAGCTTAGGACAGATGAACACCGGGGAGCTGTTTTTT.